The 17 T cell receptor beta chains below all came from one sample that was sequenced in a study of cytomegalovirus exposure and HLA in healthy donors. A multiplex PCR was run with 60 Vbeta primers and 13 Jbeta primers. Method: immunoSEQ multiplex PCR; TCRdb's copy keeps in-frame clones and lacks some. The sample lists over 80,000 clones, approximately 72% seen once, with approximately 3% in the top ten. What was sequenced was PBMCs. These receptors were taken from a female donor in good health and CMV-seropositive.

The chain recombines TRBV28 with TRBJ1-2; unclear D gene. Trimming removed 4 bases from V and 5 bases from J, with 8 bases in between. The CDR3 covers 12 residues. The germline V gene has CDR1 MDHEN and CDR2 SYDVKM. The CDR3 DNA reads TGTGCCAGCAGTTCGTGGCAATATGGCTACACCTTC. It is translated as CASSSWQYGYTF.

The V call is TRBV7-6, the J call TRBJ2-5, with D maybe TRBD2 (7 bases). Deletions cut 1 base from V and 3 bases from J, with 9 bases between. CDR1 SGHVS and CDR2 FNYEAQ come from the germline V gene. The CDR3 loop spans 14 amino acids. In DNA form, the CDR3 reads TGTGCCAGCAGCTTAGAGGGGGGGGAAGAGACCCAGTACTTC. It encodes CASSLEGGEETQYF. Drawing the rest from reference TRBV7-6 and TRBJ2-5, the complete variable domain is GAGVSQSPRYKVTKRGQDVALRCDPISGHVSLYWYRQALGQGPEFLTYFNYEAQQDKSGLPNDRFSAERPEGSISTLTIQRTEQRDSAMYRCASSLEGGEETQYFGPGTRLLVL.

The chain uses TRBV11-2 and TRBJ2-7; 7 positions agree with TRBD1. The CDR3 is made up of 16 amino acids. J gave up 3 bases and V 6 bases, and 14 bases lay outside the gene matches. Germline CDR1 reads SGHAT; CDR2 reads FQNNGV. CDR3 in amino acids: CASRFRQGTPFYEQYF. The CDR3 region has the DNA TGTGCCAGCAGATTCCGACAGGGAACCCCGTTCTACGAGCAGTACTTC.

In the case of this clone: Different DNA sequences within this sample yield the same CDR3. In nucleotides, the CDR3 is TGCGCCAGCAGCCAAGAGAGGAGGGATACGCAGTATTTT. Protein: CASSQERRDTQYF. J is TRBJ2-3 and V is TRBV4-3; possible D gene TRBD2, 5 bases. The V gene's germline CDR1 is LGHNA and CDR2 YSLEER. Trimming left V 0 bases short and J 6 bases short, with 7 bases between. This CDR3 is 13 amino acids long.

The rearrangement uses TRBV27 and TRBJ2-2; D is possibly TRBD1 (5 bases). The germline CDR1 and CDR2 sequences are MNHEY and SMNVEV (reference sequence). CDR3 length: 13 residues. V dropped 2 bases and J dropped 4 bases, with 5 bases sitting between them. The CDR3 reads CASSLQGTGELFF. In DNA, the CDR3 is TGTGCCAGCAGTTTACAGGGCACCGGGGAGCTGTTTTTT.

The rearrangement joins TRBV4-3 to TRBJ2-3; TRBD2 matches 9 bases. Germline CDR1 and CDR2: LGHNA and YSLEER. There are 15 residues in the CDR3. V shed 2 bases, J shed 6 bases, and the junction held 6 bases outside the gene matches. CDR3 region: CASSQLAGPGDTQYF. The CDR3 region has the DNA TGCGCCAGCAGCCAACTAGCGGGGCCGGGGGATACGCAGTATTTT.

V is TRBV7-3 and J is TRBJ1-3, with 7 bases fitting TRBD1. Trimming cost V 4 bases and J 1 base; bases outside gene matches: 1. The germline gives CDR1 SGHTA, CDR2 FQGTGA. The CDR3 runs 14 residues. The CDR3 reads CASSSTGSGNTIYF. As DNA, the CDR3 is TGTGCCAGCAGCTCGACAGGGTCTGGAAACACCATATATTTT. The variable domain in full, completed from reference TRBV7-3 and TRBJ1-3, reads GAGVSQTPSNKVTEKGKYVELRCDPISGHTALYWYRQSLGQGPEFLIYFQGTGAADDSGLPNDRFFAVRPEGSVSTLKIQRTERGDSAVYLCASSSTGSGNTIYFGEGSWLTVV.

The chain uses TRBV28 and TRBJ2-1; D gene unclear. V was pared by 10 bases and J by 5 bases, with 9 bases between. The CDR3 totals 11 residues. Germline assignment: CDR1 MDHEN and CDR2 SYDVKM. CDR3 nucleotide sequence: TGTGCCACCCGGTTTAACAATGAGCAGTTCTTC. It is translated as CATRFNNEQFF.

The V call is TRBV4-3, the J call TRBJ1-2; TRBD1 aligns across 11 bases. The CDR3 runs to 16 residues. Germline V gene sequence: CDR1 LGHNA, CDR2 YSLEER. V lost 0 bases to trimming and J lost 5 bases; unmatched junction nucleotides: 5. In DNA form, the CDR3 reads TGCGCCAGCAGCCAAGAGTTGGACAGGGGGCCATATGGCTACACCTTC. Translation gives CASSQELDRGPYGYTF.

The chain has TRBV4-1 and TRBJ1-5; maybe TRBD1 (6 bases). This CDR3 region has 14 residues. V was clipped by 4 bases and J by 2 bases, with 9 bases between them. From germline, CDR1 is MGHRA and CDR2 YSYEKL. This chain's CDR3 is CASSLRQGNQPQHF. CDR3 sequence (DNA): TGCGCCAGCAGCCTTCGACAGGGCAATCAGCCCCAGCATTTT.

This clone was counted between two and nine times. The rearrangement joins TRBV6-5 to TRBJ1-4; 7 bases agree with TRBD1. The CDR3 extends over 14 amino acids. Germline V gives CDR1 MNHEY, CDR2 SVGAGI. The ends lost 6 bases at V and 7 bases at J; junction bases unmatched: 8. CDR3 sequence: CASSRGVPVEKLFF. CDR3 DNA: TGTGCCAGCAGCAGGGGGGTACCAGTTGAAAAACTGTTTTTT.

The chain joins TRBV6-1 to TRBJ1-2, with TRBD1 identical over 7 bases. With V trimmed by 0 bases and J by 0 bases, 7 bases remained unmatched. CDR3 length: 17 amino acids. Germline assignment: CDR1 MNHNS and CDR2 SASEGT. CDR3 sequence: CASSEAPSQGANYGYTF. DNA for the CDR3: TGTGCCAGCAGTGAAGCGCCAAGTCAGGGGGCTAACTATGGCTACACCTTC.

V gene TRBV6-6 combines with J gene TRBJ2-2; 7 nucleotides agree with TRBD1. This CDR3 has 12 amino acids. Germline V CDR1 and CDR2: MNHNY, SVGAGI (reference sequence). V lost 6 bases to trimming and J lost 9 bases; unmatched junction nucleotides: 4. CDR3 in DNA: TGTGCCAGCAGCTCGACAGGGAGGGAGCTGTTTTTT. It yields the protein CASSSTGRELFF.

CDR3 amino acids: CASSQDRVVGTGHTGELFF. CDR3 DNA: TGCGCCAGCAGCCAAGATCGGGTCGTAGGCACAGGGCACACCGGGGAGCTGTTTTTT. The genes are TRBV4-3 and TRBJ2-2; possibly TRBD1 for D (6 bases). The CDR3 contains 19 residues. Germline V gene lookup returns CDR1 LGHNA and CDR2 YSLEER. With 0 bases removed from V and 3 bases from J, the gap between germline ends came to 20 bases.

The chain combines TRBV9 with TRBJ2-5; 10 bases line up with TRBD2. Germline assignment: CDR1 SGDLS and CDR2 YYNGEE. The CDR3 is made up of 15 amino acids. V shed 0 bases, J shed 4 bases, and the junction held 3 bases outside the gene matches. The CDR3 DNA is TGTGCCAGCAGCGTAGGGGCTAGCGGGAGAGAGACCCAGTACTTC. The encoded protein is CASSVGASGRETQYF.

The chain has TRBV4-3 and TRBJ1-6, with D uncertain. The CDR3 contains 14 residues. V was shortened by 0 bases and J by 7 bases, with 7 bases between the two germline ends. Per the germline V gene, CDR1 is LGHNA and CDR2 is YSLEER. In DNA, the CDR3 is TGCGCCAGCAGCCAAGATAACACCAATTCACCCCTCCACTTT. Amino acid sequence: CASSQDNTNSPLHF.

This chain connects TRBV6-1 to TRBJ2-7; 7 bases agree with TRBD1. The germline V gene has CDR1 MNHNS and CDR2 SASEGT. This CDR3 has 14 amino acids. Unmatched junction bases numbered 7, after V lost 6 bases and J lost 2 bases. CDR3 nucleotides: TGTGCCAGCAGCGCCCACAGGGGCACCTACGAGCAGTACTTC. Its translation is CASSAHRGTYEQYF.